These 28 T cell receptor beta chains were all obtained from the same sample, sequenced in a study of cytomegalovirus exposure and HLA in healthy donors. Vbeta (60) and Jbeta (13) primers were used in the PCR. TCRdb's table, derived via immunoSEQ multiplex PCR, lists solely in-frame clones and lacks some. Altogether 150,000 to 200,000 clones are present, nearly 80% being singletons, with the ten largest covering approximately 6.3%. The sample consisted of PBMCs. Every receptor here comes from a man aged 35 to 55 in good health and CMV-seropositive.

This chain uses TRBV4-2 with TRBJ1-2; 7 bases are shared with TRBD1. Germline V gene sequence: CDR1 LGHNA, CDR2 YNFKEQ. CDR3 size: 18 residues. The V and J ends lost 0 bases and 8 bases, in that order; junction bases with no gene match: 18. The CDR3 protein is CASSQEGTTGYISKGYTF. The CDR3 coding sequence is TGTGCCAGCAGCCAAGAGGGGACGACAGGGTACATTAGCAAGGGCTACACCTTC.

The sample holds one count of this clone. J is TRBJ2-7 and V is TRBV5-1, with 8 bases matching TRBD2. V shed 0 bases and J 6 bases; nucleotides not matched to a gene: 2. The CDR3 is made up of 13 amino acids. The germline V gene has CDR1 SGHRS and CDR2 YFSETQ. The chain's CDR3 is CASSLAGLGEQYF. The CDR3 DNA sequence: TGCGCCAGCAGCTTGGCGGGACTAGGCGAGCAGTACTTC.

This clone was counted only a few times. The genes are TRBV19 and TRBJ1-4, with 8 bases that match TRBD1. The trim removed 6 bases at V and 8 bases at J, leaving 8 bases unmatched. Germline CDR1 and CDR2: LNHDA and SQIVND (reference sequence). The CDR3 totals 14 residues. DNA for the CDR3: TGTGCCAGTAGACTTCAGGGGGCCACGGAAAAACTGTTTTTT. Translation gives CASRLQGATEKLFF. The full variable domain, with the rest looked up from reference TRBV19 and TRBJ1-4, is DGGITQSPKYLFRKEGQNVTLSCEQNLNHDAMYWYRQDPGQGLRLIYYSQIVNDFQKGDIAEGYSVSREKKESFPLTVTSAQKNPTAFYLCASRLQGATEKLFFGSGTQLSVL.

The chain uses TRBV2 and TRBJ2-5; a possible D gene is TRBD1 (6 bases). Germline-derived CDR1 and CDR2 are SNHLY and FYNNEI. V was trimmed by 0 bases and J by 5 bases, leaving 19 bases between them. This CDR3 contains 17 residues. The CDR3 region is CASSEAWTVTVDETQYF. For the CDR3, the DNA is TGTGCCAGCAGTGAAGCATGGACAGTAACGGTTGATGAGACCCAGTACTTC.

The chain has TRBV29-1 and TRBJ1-2, with 9 bases that match TRBD1. V shed 1 base and J 0 bases; nucleotides not matched to a gene: 6. The CDR3 contains 16 residues. CDR1 is SQVTM and CDR2 is ANQGSEA in the germline V gene. CDR3 in amino acids: CSVEALGQGANYGYTF. The CDR3 nucleotides are TGCAGCGTTGAAGCCCTGGGACAGGGCGCTAACTATGGCTACACCTTC.

This chain uses TRBV28 with TRBJ2-7; D might be TRBD2 (5 bases). The CDR3 is 12 amino acids. Trimming pared 6 bases from V and 7 bases from J, leaving 13 bases between. Germline-derived CDR1 and CDR2 are MDHEN and SYDVKM. CDR3 sequence reads: CASSLQTREQYF. The CDR3 nucleotides are TGTGCCAGCAGCCTTCAAACTAGGGAGCAGTACTTC. Filled out from reference TRBV28 and TRBJ2-7, the complete variable domain reads DVKVTQSSRYLVKRTGEKVFLECVQDMDHENMFWYRQDPGLGLRLIYFSYDVKMKEKGDIPEGYSVSREKKERFSLILESASTNQTSMYLCASSLQTREQYFGPGTRLTVT.

In this sample, this clone turned up once. This chain connects TRBV7-2 to TRBJ1-5; D not certain. CDR1 and CDR2 (germline): SGHTA, FQGNSA. The V gene lost 3 bases and the J gene lost 2 bases, with 11 bases spanning the gap. The length of the CDR3 is 15 residues. The CDR3 bases are TGTGCCAGCAGCTTTTGGTCTAGCGGCAATCAGCCCCAGCATTTT. It yields the protein CASSFWSSGNQPQHF.

This clone was observed a few times. The V call is TRBV7-9, the J call TRBJ1-5, with 7 nucleotides matching TRBD1. V lost 1 base to trimming and J lost 7 bases; unmatched junction nucleotides: 4. The CDR3 length is 14 residues. The germline CDR1 and CDR2 sequences are SEHNR and FQNEAQ (reference sequence). In DNA form, the CDR3 reads TGTGCCAGCAGCTTAGAAGGGGGCGACCAGCCCCAGCATTTT. Translation: CASSLEGGDQPQHF. Complete variable domain (other parts from reference TRBV7-9 and TRBJ1-5): DTGVSQNPRHKITKRGQNVTFRCDPISEHNRLYWYRQTLGQGPEFLTYFQNEAQLEKSRLLSDRFSAERPKGSFSTLEIQRTEQGDSAMYLCASSLEGGDQPQHFGDGTRLSIL.

The CDR3 bases are TGTGCCAGCAGCCCAGCGATCGCCTACGAGCAGTACTTC. Its protein is CASSPAIAYEQYF. The rearrangement links TRBV11-3 to TRBJ2-7; D is unclear. Trimming cost V 5 bases and J 2 bases, with 10 bases left between them. Germline V gene lookup returns CDR1 SGHNT and CDR2 YENEEA. This CDR3 is 13 amino acids long.

The chain joins TRBV19 to TRBJ1-4; D perhaps matches TRBD1 (5 bases). The CDR3 loop spans 14 amino acids. V lost 5 bases and J 4 bases, leaving 11 bases between the germline ends. Germline CDR1 LNHDA, CDR2 SQIVND (reference sequence). In DNA, the CDR3 is TGTGCCAGTAGTGCAGCAGGGTTTAATGAAAAACTGTTTTTT. As protein: CASSAAGFNEKLFF.

The V call is TRBV7-2, the J call TRBJ1-4, with D unclear. Trimming removed 0 bases from V and 4 bases from J, with 9 bases in between. This CDR3 is 15 amino acids long. Germline V gives CDR1 SGHTA, CDR2 FQGNSA. As DNA, the CDR3 is TGTGCCAGCAGCTTAGCGGCCGGGAATAATGAAAAACTGTTTTTT. Translation: CASSLAAGNNEKLFF.

The CDR3 DNA sequence: TGTGCCAGCAGCTTACTCGGGACTAGCGGGAGGGCGCAGTTCTTC. Amino acids: CASSLLGTSGRAQFF. The chain combines TRBV11-3 with TRBJ2-1, with TRBD2 identical over 16 bases. CDR1 SGHNT and CDR2 YENEEA come from the germline V gene. The J segment lost 12 bases and the V segment lost 2 bases, leaving 4 bases of the junction unmatched. The CDR3 has 15 residues.

The chain has TRBV10-3 and TRBJ2-3; 8 bases line up with TRBD2. CDR1 and CDR2 from the germline V gene are ENHRY and SYGVKD. The CDR3 totals 16 residues. V gave up 10 bases and J gave up 2 bases; unmatched junction bases: 14. The CDR3 loop reads CATKGDIAGPTDTQYF. Written as DNA, the CDR3 is TGTGCCACCAAAGGTGATATAGCGGGGCCCACAGATACGCAGTATTTT.

The rearrangement links TRBV15 to TRBJ2-5; 11 nucleotides line up with TRBD2. The end of the DNA is better explained by TRBJ2-7, so the J call may be wrong. This CDR3 is 13 amino acids long. Germline V CDR1 and CDR2: LNHNV, YYDKDF (reference sequence). Written as DNA, the CDR3 is TGTGCCGCAGGGACTAGCGGATCCTACGAGCAGTACTTC. Protein sequence: CAAGTSGSYEQYF.

This clone was counted only a few times. Other DNA sequences from this sample encode an identical CDR3 as well. The V and J genes are TRBV19 and TRBJ2-7; 10 positions match TRBD1. Germline-derived CDR1 and CDR2 are LNHDA and SQIVND (reference sequence). The CDR3 spans 15 residues. Trimming at V came to 4 bases and at J to 0 bases, leaving 3 bases not matched to a gene. The CDR3 DNA reads TGTGCCAGTAGTACCCGGACAGGGGGCTCCTACGAGCAGTACTTC. It encodes CASSTRTGGSYEQYF.

This clone was counted only a few times. This sequence joins TRBV11-3 and TRBJ2-7, with TRBD2 identical over 8 bases. The CDR3 has 16 amino acids. CDR1 is SGHNT and CDR2 is YENEEA in the germline V gene. The V and J ends lost 0 bases and 6 bases, in that order; junction bases with no gene match: 10. This chain's CDR3 is CASSLDRSLAGGEQYF. As DNA, the CDR3 is TGTGCCAGCAGCTTAGATCGAAGTCTAGCGGGTGGCGAGCAGTACTTC.

The chain combines TRBV6-6 with TRBJ1-2; maybe TRBD1 (5 bases). V was cut by 6 bases and J by 6 bases, with 14 bases left in between. CDR1 is MNHNY, CDR2 SVGAGI, per germline (reference sequence). This CDR3 is built from 13 residues. The CDR3 bases are TGTGCCAGCAGCTACGGACATTTCGATGGCTACACCTTC. Amino acid sequence: CASSYGHFDGYTF.

The rearrangement uses TRBV11-3 and TRBJ2-3, with D maybe TRBD2 (5 bases). V lost 4 bases, J lost 6 bases, and 20 bases lay in between. The CDR3 loop spans 16 amino acids. Germline V gene data show CDR1 as SGHNT and CDR2 as YENEEA. The CDR3 loop is CASSWVGRGDEDTQYF. The DNA for the CDR3 is TGTGCCAGCAGCTGGGTCGGACGGGGAGATGAGGATACGCAGTATTTT. The whole variable domain, remainder taken from reference TRBV11-3 and TRBJ2-3, is EAGVVQSPRYKIIEKKQPVAFWCNPISGHNTLYWYLQNLGQGPELLIRYENEEAVDDSQLPKDRFSAERLKGVDSTLKIQPAELGDSAVYLCASSWVGRGDEDTQYFGPGTRLTVL.

This clone was observed a few times. V is TRBV6-1 and J is TRBJ1-1; tentatively, D is TRBD1 (6 bases). CDR3 length equals 13 residues. Between the trimmed V and J ends, which lost 5 bases and 4 bases, there was a span of 11 bases. The germline V gene has CDR1 MNHNS and CDR2 SASEGT. DNA for the CDR3: TGTGCCAGCAGTAGGGGGTTTGGCACTGAAGCTTTCTTT. Amino acids: CASSRGFGTEAFF.

The rearrangement joins TRBV7-6 to TRBJ1-1; 7 bases line up with TRBD1. From germline, CDR1 is SGHVS and CDR2 FNYEAQ. The V and J ends lost 5 bases and 2 bases, in that order; junction bases with no gene match: 8. The CDR3 length is 15 residues. CDR3 sequence: CASSPKTGINTEAFF. For the CDR3, the DNA is TGTGCCAGCAGCCCAAAGACAGGGATCAACACTGAAGCTTTCTTT. Full variable domain (missing parts from reference TRBV7-6 and TRBJ1-1): GAGVSQSPRYKVTKRGQDVALRCDPISGHVSLYWYRQALGQGPEFLTYFNYEAQQDKSGLPNDRFSAERPEGSISTLTIQRTEQRDSAMYRCASSPKTGINTEAFFGQGTRLTVV.

The CDR3 is CASSLPEAGNTIYF. CDR3 DNA: TGCGCCAGCAGCTTGCCAGAAGCTGGAAACACCATATATTTT. The V and J genes are TRBV5-1 and TRBJ1-3; D is uncertain. Trimming shortened V by 1 base and J by 2 bases, and 7 bases separated the two germline ends. Germline lookup yields CDR1 SGHRS and CDR2 YFSETQ. CDR3 length: 14 amino acids.

This sequence joins TRBV11-3 and TRBJ2-2; the match to TRBD2 covers 10 bases. V dropped 3 bases and J dropped 0; count of bases not matched to a gene: 4. Germline-derived CDR1 and CDR2 are SGHNT and YENEEA. CDR3 length equals 17 residues. The CDR3 loop is CASSFPSGGPNTGELFF. CDR3 nucleotides: TGTGCCAGCAGCTTTCCTAGCGGGGGACCGAACACCGGGGAGCTGTTTTTT.

This CDR3 reads CASSGSGRDVDTQYF. The CDR3, as DNA: TGTGCCAGCAGCGGTAGCGGGAGGGATGTAGATACGCAGTATTTT. The chain links TRBV9 to TRBJ2-3, with 11 bases identical to TRBD2. V shed 3 bases, J shed 5 bases, and the junction held 5 bases outside the gene matches. CDR1 is SGDLS, CDR2 YYNGEE, per germline. The CDR3 sequence is 15 residues long.

The chain carries TRBV27 and TRBJ1-1, with unresolved D. The CDR3 spans 16 residues. Germline assignment: CDR1 MNHEY and CDR2 SMNVEV (reference sequence). V lost 7 bases, J lost 0 bases, and 18 bases lay in between. The CDR3: CASKSRQRVMNTEAFF. The CDR3 DNA reads as TGTGCCAGCAAATCTCGCCAGCGTGTCATGAACACTGAAGCTTTCTTT.

This clone has a single count. The rearrangement uses TRBV11-3 and TRBJ2-1; D is ambiguous. The CDR3 length is 14 residues. Germline V gene sequence: CDR1 SGHNT, CDR2 YENEEA. V was pared by 5 bases and J by 4 bases, with 12 bases between. Here the CDR3 reads CASSLTQLYNEQFF. CDR3 bases: TGTGCCAGCAGCCTAACACAGCTATACAATGAGCAGTTCTTC.

This clone was seen more than once but under ten times. The chain is built from TRBV19 and TRBJ1-6; 8 nucleotides match TRBD1. Germline loops: CDR1 LNHDA, CDR2 SQIVND (reference sequence). The CDR3 length is 15 residues. The junction had 12 bases not matched to a gene; V was cut back by 6 bases and J by 11 bases. CDR3 sequence reads: CASRAQGESATPLHF. The CDR3, as DNA: TGTGCCAGTAGAGCACAGGGGGAGTCAGCTACACCCCTCCACTTT.

The rearrangement joins TRBV6-1 to TRBJ2-3; TRBD2 matches 12 bases. V was pared by 4 bases and J by 0 bases, with 2 bases of the junction left unmatched. The length of the CDR3 is 16 residues. Per the germline V gene, CDR1 is MNHNS and CDR2 is SASEGT. The DNA of the CDR3 is TGTGCCAGCAGTGGGGGGACTAGCGGGAGCACAGATACGCAGTATTTT. Amino acids: CASSGGTSGSTDTQYF.

The chain is built from TRBV9 and TRBJ2-1; 8 positions agree with TRBD2. The CDR3 consists of 14 residues. Germline CDR1 reads SGDLS; CDR2 reads YYNGEE. V lost 4 bases, J lost 3 bases, and 3 bases stayed unmatched. CDR3 DNA sequence: TGTGCCAGCAGCCCCCGGGAGGGCTACAATGAGCAGTTCTTC. It encodes CASSPREGYNEQFF.